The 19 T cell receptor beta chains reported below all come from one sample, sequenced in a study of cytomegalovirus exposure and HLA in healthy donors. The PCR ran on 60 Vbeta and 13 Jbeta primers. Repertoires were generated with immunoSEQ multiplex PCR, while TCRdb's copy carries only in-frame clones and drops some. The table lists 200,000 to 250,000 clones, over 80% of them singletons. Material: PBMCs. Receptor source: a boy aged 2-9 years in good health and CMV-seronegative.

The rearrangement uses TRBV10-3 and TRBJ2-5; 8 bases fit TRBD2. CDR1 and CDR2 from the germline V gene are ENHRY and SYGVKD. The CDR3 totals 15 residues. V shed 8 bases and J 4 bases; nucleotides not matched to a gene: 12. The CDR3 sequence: CAIASNAGGPETQYF. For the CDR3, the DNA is TGTGCCATCGCGTCCAATGCGGGGGGCCCAGAGACCCAGTACTTC.

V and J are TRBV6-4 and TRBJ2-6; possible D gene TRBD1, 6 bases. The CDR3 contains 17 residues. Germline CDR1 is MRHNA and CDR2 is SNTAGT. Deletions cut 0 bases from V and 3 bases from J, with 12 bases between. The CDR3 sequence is CASSDSQGKGGANVLTF. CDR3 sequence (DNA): TGTGCCAGCAGTGACTCTCAGGGGAAAGGTGGGGCCAACGTCCTGACTTTC.

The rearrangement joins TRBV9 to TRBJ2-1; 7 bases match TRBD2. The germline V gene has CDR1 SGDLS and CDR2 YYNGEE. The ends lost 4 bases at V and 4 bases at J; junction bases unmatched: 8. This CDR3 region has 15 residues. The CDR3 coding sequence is TGTGCCAGCAGCATTTGGGGGGGGGTATACAATGAGCAGTTCTTC. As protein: CASSIWGGVYNEQFF.

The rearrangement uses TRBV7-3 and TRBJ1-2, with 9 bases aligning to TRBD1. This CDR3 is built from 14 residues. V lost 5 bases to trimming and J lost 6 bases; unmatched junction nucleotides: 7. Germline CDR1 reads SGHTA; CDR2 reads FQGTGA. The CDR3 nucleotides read TGTGCCAGCAGCACCCAACAGGGGGCCGATGGCTACACCTTC. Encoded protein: CASSTQQGADGYTF.

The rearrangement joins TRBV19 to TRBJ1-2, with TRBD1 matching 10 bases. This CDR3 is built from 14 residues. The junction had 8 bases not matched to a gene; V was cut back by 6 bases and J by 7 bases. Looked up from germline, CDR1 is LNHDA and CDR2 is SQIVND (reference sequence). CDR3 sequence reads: CASSPSTGGSGYTF. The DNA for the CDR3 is TGTGCCAGTAGCCCATCGACAGGGGGCAGTGGCTACACCTTC.

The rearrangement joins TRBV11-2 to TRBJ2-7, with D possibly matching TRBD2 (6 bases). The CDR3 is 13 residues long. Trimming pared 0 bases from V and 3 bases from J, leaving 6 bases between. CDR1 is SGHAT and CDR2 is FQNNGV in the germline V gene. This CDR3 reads CASSLEGGYEQYF. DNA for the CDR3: TGTGCCAGCAGCTTAGAGGGGGGCTACGAGCAGTACTTC.

In DNA form, the CDR3 reads TGTGCCAGCAGCTCCGGGAGGAACTATGGCTACACCTTC. Its protein is CASSSGRNYGYTF. The chain combines TRBV7-9 with TRBJ1-2, with unresolved D. V lost 4 bases and J 2 bases, leaving 8 bases between the germline ends. This CDR3 is built from 13 residues. Germline CDR1 SEHNR, CDR2 FQNEAQ (reference sequence).

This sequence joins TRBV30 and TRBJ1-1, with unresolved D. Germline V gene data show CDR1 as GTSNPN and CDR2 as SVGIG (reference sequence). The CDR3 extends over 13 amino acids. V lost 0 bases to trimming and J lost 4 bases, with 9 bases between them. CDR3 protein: CAWSVLEGTEAFF. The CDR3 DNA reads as TGTGCCTGGAGTGTATTAGAGGGCACTGAAGCTTTCTTT.

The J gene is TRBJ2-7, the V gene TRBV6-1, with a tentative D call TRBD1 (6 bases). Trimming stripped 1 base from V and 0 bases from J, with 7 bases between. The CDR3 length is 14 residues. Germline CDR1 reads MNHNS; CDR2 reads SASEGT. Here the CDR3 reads CASSEGDISYEQYF. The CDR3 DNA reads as TGTGCCAGCAGTGAAGGGGACATCTCCTACGAGCAGTACTTC.

The CDR3 here is CASSLRPGSGYTF. The CDR3 bases are TGTGCCAGCAGCCTTCGACCAGGTTCTGGCTACACCTTC. The chain couples TRBV6-5 to TRBJ1-2; D is ambiguous. Trimming left V 6 bases short and J 7 bases short, with 15 bases between. Germline CDR1 is MNHEY and CDR2 is SVGAGI. This CDR3 is 13 amino acids long.

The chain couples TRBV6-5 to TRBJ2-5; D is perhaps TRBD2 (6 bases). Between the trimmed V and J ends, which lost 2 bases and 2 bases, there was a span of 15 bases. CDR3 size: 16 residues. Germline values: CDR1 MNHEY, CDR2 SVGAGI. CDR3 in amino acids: CASSYEGLNLQETQYF. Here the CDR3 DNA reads TGTGCCAGCAGTTACGAGGGACTGAATCTGCAAGAGACCCAGTACTTC.

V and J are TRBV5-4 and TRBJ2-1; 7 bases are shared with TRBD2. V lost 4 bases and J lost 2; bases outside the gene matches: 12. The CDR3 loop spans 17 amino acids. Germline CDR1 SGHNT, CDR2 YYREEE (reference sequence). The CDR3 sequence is CASSHDVRERPYNEQFF. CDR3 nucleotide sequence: TGTGCCAGCAGCCACGACGTGCGGGAGAGGCCCTACAATGAGCAGTTCTTC.

The CDR3 here is CASSLEKSGPYEQYF. The CDR3 DNA sequence: TGTGCCAGCAGCTTAGAAAAGTCAGGGCCCTACGAGCAGTACTTC. The rearrangement uses TRBV7-6 and TRBJ2-7; the D gene is possibly TRBD1 (5 bases). CDR3 length: 15 amino acids. The ends were cut back, 1 base at V and 2 bases at J, with 12 bases in the middle. CDR1 and CDR2 (germline): SGHVS, FNYEAQ.

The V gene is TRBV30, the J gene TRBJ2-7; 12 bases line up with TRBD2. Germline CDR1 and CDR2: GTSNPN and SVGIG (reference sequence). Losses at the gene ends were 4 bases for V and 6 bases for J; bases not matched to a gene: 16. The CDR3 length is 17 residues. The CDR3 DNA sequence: TGTGCCTGGAAAAAGCCGGGACTAGCGGGCCCAAAGGCCGAGCAGTACTTC. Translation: CAWKKPGLAGPKAEQYF.

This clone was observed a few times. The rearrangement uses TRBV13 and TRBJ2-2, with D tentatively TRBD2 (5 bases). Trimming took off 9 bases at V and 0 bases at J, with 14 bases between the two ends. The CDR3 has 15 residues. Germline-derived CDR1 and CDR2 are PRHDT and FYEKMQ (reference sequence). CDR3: CASYGEPSNTGELFF. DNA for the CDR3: TGTGCCAGTTACGGGGAACCATCGAACACCGGGGAGCTGTTTTTT.

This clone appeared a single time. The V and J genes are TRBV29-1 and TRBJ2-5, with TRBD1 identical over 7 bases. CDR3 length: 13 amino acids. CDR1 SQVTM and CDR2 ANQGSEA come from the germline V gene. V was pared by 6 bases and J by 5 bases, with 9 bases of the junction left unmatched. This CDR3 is CSVTGILMETQYF. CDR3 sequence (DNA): TGCAGCGTGACAGGGATCCTTATGGAGACCCAGTACTTC.

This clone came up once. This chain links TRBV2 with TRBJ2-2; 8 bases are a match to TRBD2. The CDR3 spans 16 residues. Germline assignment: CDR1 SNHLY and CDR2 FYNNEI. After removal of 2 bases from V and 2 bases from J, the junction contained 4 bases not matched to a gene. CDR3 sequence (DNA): TGTGCCAGCAGTGAATTAGCGGGAAAAAACACCGGGGAGCTGTTTTTT. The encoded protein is CASSELAGKNTGELFF.

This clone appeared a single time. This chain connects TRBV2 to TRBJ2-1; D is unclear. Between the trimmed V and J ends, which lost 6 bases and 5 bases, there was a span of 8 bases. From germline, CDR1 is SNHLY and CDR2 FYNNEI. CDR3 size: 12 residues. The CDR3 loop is CASSPVHNEQFF. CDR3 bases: TGTGCCAGCAGCCCAGTTCACAATGAGCAGTTCTTC.

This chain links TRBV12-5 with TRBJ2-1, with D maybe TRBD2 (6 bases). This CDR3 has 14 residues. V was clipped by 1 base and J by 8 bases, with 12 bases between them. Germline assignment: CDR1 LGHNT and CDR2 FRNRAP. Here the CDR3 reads CASGLGLAIDEQFF. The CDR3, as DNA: TGTGCTAGTGGTTTGGGGCTAGCGATAGATGAGCAGTTCTTC.